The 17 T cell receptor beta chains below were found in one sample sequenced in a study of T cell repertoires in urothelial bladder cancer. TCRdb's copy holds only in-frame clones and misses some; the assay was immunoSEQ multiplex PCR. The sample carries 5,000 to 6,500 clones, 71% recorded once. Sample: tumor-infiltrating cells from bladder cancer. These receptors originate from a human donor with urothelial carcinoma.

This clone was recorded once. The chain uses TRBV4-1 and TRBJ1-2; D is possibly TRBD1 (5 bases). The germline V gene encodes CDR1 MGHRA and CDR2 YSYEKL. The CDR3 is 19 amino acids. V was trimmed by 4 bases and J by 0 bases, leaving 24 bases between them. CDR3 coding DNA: TGCGCCAGCAGCCCATCCCGGGACCGCGGATTTGGGCCTAACTATGGCTACACCTTC. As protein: CASSPSRDRGFGPNYGYTF.

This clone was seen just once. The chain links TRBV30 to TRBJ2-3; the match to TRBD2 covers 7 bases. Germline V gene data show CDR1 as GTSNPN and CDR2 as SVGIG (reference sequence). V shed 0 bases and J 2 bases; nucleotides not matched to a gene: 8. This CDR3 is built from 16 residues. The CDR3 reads CAWSVRSGRNTDTQYF. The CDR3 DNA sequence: TGTGCCTGGAGTGTACGTAGCGGGCGTAACACAGATACGCAGTATTTT.

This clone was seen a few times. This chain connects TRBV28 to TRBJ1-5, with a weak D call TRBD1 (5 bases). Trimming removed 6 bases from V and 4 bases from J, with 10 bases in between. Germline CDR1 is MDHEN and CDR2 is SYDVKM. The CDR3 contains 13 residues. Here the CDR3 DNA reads TGTGCCAGCAGATCCGACAGAAATCAGCCCCAGCATTTT. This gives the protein CASRSDRNQPQHF.

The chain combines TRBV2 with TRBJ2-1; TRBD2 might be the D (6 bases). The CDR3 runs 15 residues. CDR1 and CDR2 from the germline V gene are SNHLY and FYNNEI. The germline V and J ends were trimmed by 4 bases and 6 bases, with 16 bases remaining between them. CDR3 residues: CASSVGGSAFNEQFF. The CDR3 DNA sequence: TGTGCCAGCAGTGTGGGAGGCAGCGCCTTCAATGAGCAGTTCTTC. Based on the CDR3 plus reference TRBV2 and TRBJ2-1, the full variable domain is EPEVTQTPSHQVTQMGQEVILRCVPISNHLYFYWYRQILGQKVEFLVSFYNNEISEKSEIFDDQFSVERPDGSNFTLKIRSTKLEDSAMYFCASSVGGSAFNEQFFGPGTRLTVL.

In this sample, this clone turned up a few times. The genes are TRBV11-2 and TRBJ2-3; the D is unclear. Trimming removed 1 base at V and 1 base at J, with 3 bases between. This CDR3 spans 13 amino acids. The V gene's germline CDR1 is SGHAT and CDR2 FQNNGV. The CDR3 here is CASSLGRTDTQYF. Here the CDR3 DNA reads TGTGCCAGCAGCTTAGGCCGCACAGATACGCAGTATTTT.

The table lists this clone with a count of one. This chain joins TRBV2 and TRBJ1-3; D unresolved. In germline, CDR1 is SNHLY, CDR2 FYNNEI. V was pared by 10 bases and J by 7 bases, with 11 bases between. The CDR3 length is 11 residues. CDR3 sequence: CATYRGNTIYF. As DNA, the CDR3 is TGTGCCACTTATCGAGGGAACACCATATATTTT.

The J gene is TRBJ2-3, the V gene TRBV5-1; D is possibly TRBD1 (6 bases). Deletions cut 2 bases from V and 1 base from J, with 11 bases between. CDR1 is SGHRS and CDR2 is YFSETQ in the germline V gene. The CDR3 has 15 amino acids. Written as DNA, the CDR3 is TGCGCCAGCAGCTTACAGGGTACGGGCACAGATACGCAGTATTTT. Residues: CASSLQGTGTDTQYF.

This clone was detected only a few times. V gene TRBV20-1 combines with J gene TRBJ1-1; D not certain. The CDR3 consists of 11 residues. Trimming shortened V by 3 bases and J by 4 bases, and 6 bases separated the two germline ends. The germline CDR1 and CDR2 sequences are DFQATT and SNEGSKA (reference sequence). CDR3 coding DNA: TGCAGTGCTAGTAGTTTCACTGAAGCTTTCTTT. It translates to CSASSFTEAFF.

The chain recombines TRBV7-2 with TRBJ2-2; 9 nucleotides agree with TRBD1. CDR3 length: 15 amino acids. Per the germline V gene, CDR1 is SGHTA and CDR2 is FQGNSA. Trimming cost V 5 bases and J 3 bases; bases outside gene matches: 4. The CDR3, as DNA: TGTGCCAGCAGCCTACAGGGGGCCGACACCGGGGAGCTGTTTTTT. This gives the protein CASSLQGADTGELFF.

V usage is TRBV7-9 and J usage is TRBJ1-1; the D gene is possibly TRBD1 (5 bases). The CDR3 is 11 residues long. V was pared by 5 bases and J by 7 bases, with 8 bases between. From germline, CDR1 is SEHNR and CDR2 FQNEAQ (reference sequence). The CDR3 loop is CASSPTDEAFF. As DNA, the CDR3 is TGTGCCAGCAGCCCGACAGATGAAGCTTTCTTT. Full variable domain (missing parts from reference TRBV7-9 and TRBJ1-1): DTGVSQNPRHKITKRGQNVTFRCDPISEHNRLYWYRQTLGQGPEFLTYFQNEAQLEKSRLLSDRFSAERPKGSFSTLEIQRTEQGDSAMYLCASSPTDEAFFGQGTRLTVV.

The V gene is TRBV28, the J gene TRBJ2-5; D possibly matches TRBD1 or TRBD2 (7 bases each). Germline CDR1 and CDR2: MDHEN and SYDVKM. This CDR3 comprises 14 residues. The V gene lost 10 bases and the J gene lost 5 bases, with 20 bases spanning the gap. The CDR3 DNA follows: TGTGCCATTCAGGGGGGGATCATAGGGGAGACCCAGTACTTC. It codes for CAIQGGIIGETQYF.

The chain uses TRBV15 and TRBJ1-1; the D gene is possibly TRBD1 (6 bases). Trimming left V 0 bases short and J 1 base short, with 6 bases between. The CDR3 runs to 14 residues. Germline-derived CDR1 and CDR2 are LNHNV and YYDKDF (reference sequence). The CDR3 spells CATSREDRNTEAFF. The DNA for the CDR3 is TGTGCCACCAGCAGAGAGGACAGGAACACTGAAGCTTTCTTT.

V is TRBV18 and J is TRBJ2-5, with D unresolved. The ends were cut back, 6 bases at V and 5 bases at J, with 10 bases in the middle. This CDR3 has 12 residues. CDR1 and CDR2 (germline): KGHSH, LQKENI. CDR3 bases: TGTGCCAGCTCCCCCAATCCGGAGACCCAGTACTTC. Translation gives CASSPNPETQYF.

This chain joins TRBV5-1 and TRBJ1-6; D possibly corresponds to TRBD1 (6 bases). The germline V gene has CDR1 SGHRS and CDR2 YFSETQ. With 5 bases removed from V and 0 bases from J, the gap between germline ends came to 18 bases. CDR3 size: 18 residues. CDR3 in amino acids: CASSQQGPSSSYNSPLHF. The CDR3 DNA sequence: TGCGCCAGCAGTCAGCAGGGGCCTTCCAGCTCCTATAATTCACCCCTCCACTTT. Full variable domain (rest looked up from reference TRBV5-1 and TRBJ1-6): KAGVTQTPRYLIKTRGQQVTLSCSPISGHRSVSWYQQTPGQGLQFLFEYFSETQRNKGNFPGRFSGRQFSNSRSEMNVSTLELGDSALYLCASSQQGPSSSYNSPLHFGNGTRLTVT.

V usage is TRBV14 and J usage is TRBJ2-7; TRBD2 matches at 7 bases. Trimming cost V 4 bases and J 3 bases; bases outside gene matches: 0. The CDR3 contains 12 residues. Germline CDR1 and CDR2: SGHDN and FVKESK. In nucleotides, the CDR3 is TGTGCCAGCAGCCCGGGGGGCTACGAGCAGTACTTC. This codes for CASSPGGYEQYF.

In DNA, the CDR3 is TGTGCCTGGAACCCGCGGGGGTTGAATGAAAAACTGTTTTTT. The encoded protein is CAWNPRGLNEKLFF. The chain is built from TRBV30 and TRBJ1-4, with a weak D call TRBD1 (5 bases). The CDR3 has 14 residues. The V gene's germline CDR1 is GTSNPN and CDR2 SVGIG (reference sequence). Deletions cut 4 bases from V and 5 bases from J, with 14 bases between. The full variable domain, rest sourced from reference TRBV30 and TRBJ1-4, is SQTIHQWPATLVQPVGSPLSLECTVEGTSNPNLYWYRQAAGRGLQLLFYSVGIGQISSEVPQNLSASRPQDRQFILSSKKLLLSDSGFYLCAWNPRGLNEKLFFGSGTQLSVL.

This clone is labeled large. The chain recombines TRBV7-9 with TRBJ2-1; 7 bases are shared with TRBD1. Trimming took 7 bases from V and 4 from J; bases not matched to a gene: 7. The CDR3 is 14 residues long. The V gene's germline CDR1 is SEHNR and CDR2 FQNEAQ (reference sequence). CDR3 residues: CASTNPGQYNEQFF. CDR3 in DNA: TGTGCCAGCACCAACCCGGGACAGTACAATGAGCAGTTCTTC.